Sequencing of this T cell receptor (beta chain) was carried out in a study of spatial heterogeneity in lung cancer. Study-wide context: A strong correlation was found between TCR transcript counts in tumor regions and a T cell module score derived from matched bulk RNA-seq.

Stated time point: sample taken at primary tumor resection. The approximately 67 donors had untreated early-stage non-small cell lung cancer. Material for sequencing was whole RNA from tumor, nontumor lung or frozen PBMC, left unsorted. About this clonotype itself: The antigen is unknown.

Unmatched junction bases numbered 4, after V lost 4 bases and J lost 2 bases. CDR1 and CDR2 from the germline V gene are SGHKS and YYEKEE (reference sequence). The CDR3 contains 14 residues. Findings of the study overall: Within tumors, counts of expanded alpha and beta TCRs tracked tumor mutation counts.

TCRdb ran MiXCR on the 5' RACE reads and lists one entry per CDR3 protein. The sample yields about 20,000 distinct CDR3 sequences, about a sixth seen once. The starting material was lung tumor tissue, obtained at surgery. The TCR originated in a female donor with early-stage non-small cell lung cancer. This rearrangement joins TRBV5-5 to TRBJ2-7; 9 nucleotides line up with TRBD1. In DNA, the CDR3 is TGTGCCAGCAGCCATGGGACAGGGACCTACGAGCAGTACTTC. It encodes CASSHGTGTYEQYF.